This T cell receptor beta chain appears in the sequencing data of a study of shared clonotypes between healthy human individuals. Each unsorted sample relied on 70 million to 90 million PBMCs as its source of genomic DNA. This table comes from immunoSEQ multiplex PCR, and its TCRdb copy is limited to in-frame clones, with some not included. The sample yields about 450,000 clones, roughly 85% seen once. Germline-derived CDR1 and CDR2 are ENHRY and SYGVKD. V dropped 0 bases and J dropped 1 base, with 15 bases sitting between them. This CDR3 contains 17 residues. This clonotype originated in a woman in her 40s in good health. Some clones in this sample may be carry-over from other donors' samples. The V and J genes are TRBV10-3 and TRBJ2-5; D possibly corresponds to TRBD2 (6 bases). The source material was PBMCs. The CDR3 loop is CAISESPRGTPQETQYF. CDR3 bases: TGTGCCATCAGTGAGTCTCCTCGGGGGACCCCCCAAGAGACCCAGTACTTC.